These T cell receptor beta chains were read from a single sample in a study of T cell responses to AZD1222 COVID-19 vaccine. TCRdb's table, derived via immunoSEQ multiplex PCR, lists solely in-frame clones and lacks some. Here the sample spans just over 95,000 clones, approximately 88% being singletons. The sequences come from peripheral blood, collected on day 0 of AZD1222 vaccination. All receptors come from an adult in good health. CDR3s include the opening cysteine and the closing phenylalanine or tryptophan. A D gene is named only where the DNA matches it firmly. Clone size is not always given. Where it is, it says once, few, many or a class for expanded clones.

TRBJ2-7 . . TRBV12-3/TRBV12-4 TGTGCCAGCAGTTTTGAGGGTCCCGAGCAGTACTTC CASSFEGPEQYF
TRBJ2-3 TRBD2 . TRBV7-8 TGTGCCAGCAGCTTGCGGGGGGGCGTCCCACAATCGCCAGATACGCAGTATTTT CASSLRGGVPQSPDTQYF
TRBJ1-2 . once TRBV11-3 TGTGCCAGCAGCTTCCCGCGGGGCCATGGCTACACCTTC CASSFPRGHGYTF
TRBJ1-6 . . TRBV5-1 TGCGCCAGCAGCTTGACAGGCCAAAATTTACCCCTCCACTTT CASSLTGQNLPLHF
TRBJ1-3 . . TRBV9 TGTGCCAGCAGGGCCGATGACTCTGGAAACACCATATATTTT CASRADDSGNTIYF
TRBJ1-4 . . TRBV28 TGTGCCAGCAGTTTATTGGCGGGAAATGAAAAACTGTTTTTT CASSLLAGNEKLFF
TRBJ2-1 . . TRBV9 TGTGCCAGCAGCGACGGAGAGACCTCCTACAATGAGCAGTTCTTC CASSDGETSYNEQFF
TRBJ2-7 TRBD1 . TRBV5-5 TGTGCCAGCAGCCCGGGGACAGCTCCCTACGAGCAGTACTTC CASSPGTAPYEQYF
TRBJ1-5 . . TRBV4-1 TGCGCCAGCAGCAGGACGGGGTCGGAGGATCAGCCCCAGCATTTT CASSRTGSEDQPQHF
TRBJ1-5 . . TRBV6-5 TGTGCCAGCACCCCCGTCTCGCCTGCCAGTCAGCCCCAGCATTTT CASTPVSPASQPQHF
TRBJ1-1 . few TRBV4-2 TGTGCCAGCAGCCAAGATCCTGGCACTGAAGCTTTCTTT CASSQDPGTEAFF
TRBJ1-4 TRBD1 . TRBV7-9 TGTGCCAGCAGCTTGGGACAGGGGGCGGCAACTAATGAAAAACTGTTTTTT CASSLGQGAATNEKLFF
TRBJ1-1 . . TRBV5-6 TGTGCCAGCACCCTCCATGGAGGAACTGAAGCTTTCTTT CASTLHGGTEAFF
TRBJ2-5 . . TRBV5-1 TGCGCCAGCAGCCTGGATGCAGGGAGGTGGCAAGAGACCCAGTACTTC CASSLDAGRWQETQYF
TRBJ1-1 . . TRBV3-1/TRBV3-2 TGTGCCAGCAGCCAAGTGGGCGAGGGGACTGAAGCTTTCTTT CASSQVGEGTEAFF
TRBJ1-1 . . TRBV19 TGTGCCAGTAGTACAGTGATTAACACTGAAGCTTTCTTT CASSTVINTEAFF
TRBJ2-1 . . TRBV6-5 TGTGCCAGCAGTTACGGGACCGCTTTAGGTGAGCAGTTCTTC CASSYGTALGEQFF
TRBJ1-5 . once TRBV18 TGTGCCAGCCAGGGACCGGATAATCAGCCCCAGCATTTT CASQGPDNQPQHF
TRBJ2-7 . few TRBV5-1 TGCGCCAGCAGAAGGCCTAGCTCCTACGAGCAGTACTTC CASRRPSSYEQYF
TRBJ2-7 . . TRBV27 TGTGCCAGCAGTTTACGTGGGGGACCCTACGAGCAGTACTTC CASSLRGGPYEQYF
TRBJ2-3 TRBD2 . TRBV6-2/TRBV6-3 TGTGCCAGCAGTCTGTCAGCGGGGGGGGGCACAGATACGCAGTATTTT CASSLSAGGGTDTQYF
TRBJ1-5 . . TRBV28 TGTGCCAGCAGCTTACCGACAGGTTATAATCAGCCCCAGCATTTT CASSLPTGYNQPQHF
TRBJ1-1 TRBD1 once TRBV9 TGTGCCAGCAGCGTAGGGGACTTGGGACAGGTTTACATGAACACTGAAGCTTTCTTT CASSVGDLGQVYMNTEAFF
TRBJ1-2 . . TRBV29-1 TGCAGCGTCACAGTAAACTATGGCTACACCTTC CSVTVNYGYTF
TRBJ2-2 . . TRBV19 TGTGCCAGTAGTATCACCAGGCCAAACACCGGGGAGCTGTTTTTT CASSITRPNTGELFF
TRBJ1-2 . . TRBV29-1 TGCAGCGTTGCGTCAGGGGTTGGCTATGGCTACACCTTC CSVASGVGYGYTF
TRBJ1-5 . . TRBV7-9 TGTGCCAGCAGCTCCTCCCCCCAGGGATATTATCAGCCCCAGCATTTT CASSSSPQGYYQPQHF
TRBJ2-3 TRBD2 many TRBV6-1 TGTGCCAGCAGTGAACTAGCGGGGGGGCCAGATACGCAGTATTTT CASSELAGGPDTQYF
TRBJ2-1 . . TRBV12-3/TRBV12-4 TGTGCCAGCACCTCGGGACTCGAGCAGTTCTTC CASTSGLEQFF
TRBJ1-1 . once TRBV4-1 TGCGCCAGCAGCCACCCCGCAATGAACACTGAAGCTTTCTTT CASSHPAMNTEAFF
TRBJ2-5 . . TRBV30 TGTGCCTGGAGGTCAGGGGTAGTTCTGTTTGGGACCCAGTACTTC CAWRSGVVLFGTQYF
TRBJ1-6 . . TRBV18 TGTGCCAGCTCACCAGCCGGGGCATCCTATAATTCACCCCTCCACTTT CASSPAGASYNSPLHF
TRBJ1-1 . few TRBV29-1 TGCAGCGTTGTCAACACTGAAGCTTTCTTT CSVVNTEAFF
TRBJ2-7 . once TRBV5-1 TGCGCCAGCAGCTTACTTTCGGCCCAGTCCTACGAGCAGTACTTC CASSLLSAQSYEQYF
TRBJ1-2 . . TRBV28 TGTGCCAGCAGTTTAGGGCTCCTCCGGGGCTACACCTTC CASSLGLLRGYTF
TRBJ2-7 . . TRBV19 TGTGCCAGTAGTAACGGGGGGCCTGGGACTACCTCAGGCGAGCAGTACTTC CASSNGGPGTTSGEQYF
TRBJ2-7 . few TRBV30 TGTGCCTGTAGGGTTTTATTCTACGAGCAGTACTTC CACRVLFYEQYF
TRBJ2-5 . many TRBV5-1 TGCGCCAGCAGCTTGGACGTATCTTGGAGAGAGACCCAGTACTTC CASSLDVSWRETQYF